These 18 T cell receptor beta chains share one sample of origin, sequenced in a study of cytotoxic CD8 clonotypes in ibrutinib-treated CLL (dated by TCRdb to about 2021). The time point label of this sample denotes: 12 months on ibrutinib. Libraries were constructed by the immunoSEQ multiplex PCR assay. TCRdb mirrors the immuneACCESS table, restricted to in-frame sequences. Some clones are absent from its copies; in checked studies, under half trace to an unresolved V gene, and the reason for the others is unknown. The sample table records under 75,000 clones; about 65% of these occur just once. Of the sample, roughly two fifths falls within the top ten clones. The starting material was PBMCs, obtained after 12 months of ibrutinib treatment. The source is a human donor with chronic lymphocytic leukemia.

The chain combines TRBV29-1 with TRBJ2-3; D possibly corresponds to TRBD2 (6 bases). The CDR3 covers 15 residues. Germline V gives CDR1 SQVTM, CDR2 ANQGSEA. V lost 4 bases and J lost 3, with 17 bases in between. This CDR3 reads CSVVLPSEGTDTQYF. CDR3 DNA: TGCAGCGTTGTGCTGCCTAGCGAGGGGACAGATACGCAGTATTTT.

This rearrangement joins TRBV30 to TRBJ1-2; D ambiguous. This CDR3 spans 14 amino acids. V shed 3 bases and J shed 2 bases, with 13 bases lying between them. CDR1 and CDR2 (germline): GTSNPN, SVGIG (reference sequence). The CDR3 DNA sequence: TGTGCCTGGAGCTGGGTCGAGGAGAACTATGGCTACACCTTC. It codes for CAWSWVEENYGYTF. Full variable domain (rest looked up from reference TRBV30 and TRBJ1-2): SQTIHQWPATLVQPVGSPLSLECTVEGTSNPNLYWYRQAAGRGLQLLFYSVGIGQISSEVPQNLSASRPQDRQFILSSKKLLLSDSGFYLCAWSWVEENYGYTFGSGTRLTVV.

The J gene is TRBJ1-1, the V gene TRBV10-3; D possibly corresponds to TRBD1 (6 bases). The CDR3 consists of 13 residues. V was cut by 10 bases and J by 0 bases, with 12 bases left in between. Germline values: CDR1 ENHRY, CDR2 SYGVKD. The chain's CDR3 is CASKGQLNTEAFF. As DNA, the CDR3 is TGTGCCAGCAAAGGACAGTTGAACACTGAAGCTTTCTTT.

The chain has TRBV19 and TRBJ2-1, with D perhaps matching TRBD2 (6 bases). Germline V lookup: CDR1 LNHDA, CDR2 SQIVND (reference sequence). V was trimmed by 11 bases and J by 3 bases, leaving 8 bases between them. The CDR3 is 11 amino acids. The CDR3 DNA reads TGTGCCGGCGGGAACTACAATGAGCAGTTCTTC. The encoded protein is CAGGNYNEQFF.

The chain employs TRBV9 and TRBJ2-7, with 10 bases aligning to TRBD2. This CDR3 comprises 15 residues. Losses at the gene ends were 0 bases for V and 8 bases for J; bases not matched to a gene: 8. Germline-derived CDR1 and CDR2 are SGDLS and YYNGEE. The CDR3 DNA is TGTGCCAGCAGCGTAGGGCTAGCGGGAGTGGTACAGCAGTACTTC. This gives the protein CASSVGLAGVVQQYF.

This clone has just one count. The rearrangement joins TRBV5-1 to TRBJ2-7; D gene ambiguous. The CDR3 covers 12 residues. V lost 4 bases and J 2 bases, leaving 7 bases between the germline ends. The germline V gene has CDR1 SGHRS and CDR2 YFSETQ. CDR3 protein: CASSPPPYEQYF. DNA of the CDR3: TGCGCCAGCAGCCCCCCGCCCTACGAGCAGTACTTC.

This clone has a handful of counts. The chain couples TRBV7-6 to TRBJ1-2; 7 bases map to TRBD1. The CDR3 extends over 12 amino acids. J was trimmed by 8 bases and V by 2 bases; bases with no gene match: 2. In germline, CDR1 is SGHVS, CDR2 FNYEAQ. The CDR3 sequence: CASSLTGDGYTF. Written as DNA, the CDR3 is TGTGCCAGCAGCTTAACAGGGGACGGCTACACCTTC.

CDR3 amino acids: CASSDVNPGDQPQHF. CDR3 DNA: TGTGCCAGCAGTGATGTCAACCCTGGCGATCAGCCCCAGCATTTT. The V call is TRBV2, the J call TRBJ1-5, with D unclear. The CDR3 has 15 amino acids. Germline CDR1 and CDR2: SNHLY and FYNNEI. V was shortened by 3 bases and J by 5 bases, with 14 bases between the two germline ends.

In nucleotides, the CDR3 is TGTGCCAGCAGACTTAGCGGAGGGGGTAGTGAGACCCAGTACTTC. Translation gives CASRLSGGGSETQYF. The chain recombines TRBV27 with TRBJ2-5, with D perhaps TRBD1 or TRBD2 (6 bases each). V lost 6 bases to trimming and J lost 5 bases, with 19 bases between them. Germline V gene data show CDR1 as MNHEY and CDR2 as SMNVEV (reference sequence). The CDR3 is 15 amino acids.

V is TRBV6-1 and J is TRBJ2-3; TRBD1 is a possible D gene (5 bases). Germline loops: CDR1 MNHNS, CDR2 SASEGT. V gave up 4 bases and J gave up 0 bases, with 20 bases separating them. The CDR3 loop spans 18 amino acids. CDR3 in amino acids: CASSVLLDPRQSTDTQYF. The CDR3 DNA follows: TGTGCCAGCAGTGTTCTCCTCGACCCCCGACAGAGCACAGATACGCAGTATTTT.

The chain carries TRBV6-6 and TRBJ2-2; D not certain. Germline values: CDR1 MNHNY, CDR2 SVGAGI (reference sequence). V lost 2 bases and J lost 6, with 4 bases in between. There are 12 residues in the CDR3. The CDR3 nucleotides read TGTGCCAGCAGTTACGCCCCCGGGGAGCTGTTTTTT. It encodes CASSYAPGELFF.

The CDR3 sequence is CASSLDSNSPLHF. The DNA of the CDR3 is TGTGCCAGCAGCTTGGACAGTAATTCACCCCTCCACTTT. V and J are TRBV5-5 and TRBJ1-6; no reliable D call. The length of the CDR3 is 13 residues. Germline CDR1 is SGHKS and CDR2 is YYEKEE (reference sequence). V lost 0 bases, J lost 6 bases, and 4 bases lay in between.

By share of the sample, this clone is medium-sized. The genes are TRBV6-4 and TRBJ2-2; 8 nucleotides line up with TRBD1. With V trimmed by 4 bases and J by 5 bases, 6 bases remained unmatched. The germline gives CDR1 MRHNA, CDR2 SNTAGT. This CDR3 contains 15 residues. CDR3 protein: CASSATQGATGELFF. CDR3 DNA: TGTGCCAGCAGTGCTACCCAGGGGGCAACCGGGGAGCTGTTTTTT.

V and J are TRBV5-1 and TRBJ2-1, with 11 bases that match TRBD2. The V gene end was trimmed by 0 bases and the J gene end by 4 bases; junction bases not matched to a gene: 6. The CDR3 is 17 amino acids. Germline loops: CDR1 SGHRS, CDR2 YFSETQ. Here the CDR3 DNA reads TGCGCCAGCAGCTTGGTACTAGCGGGAGTCGTTTACAATGAGCAGTTCTTC. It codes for CASSLVLAGVVYNEQFF.

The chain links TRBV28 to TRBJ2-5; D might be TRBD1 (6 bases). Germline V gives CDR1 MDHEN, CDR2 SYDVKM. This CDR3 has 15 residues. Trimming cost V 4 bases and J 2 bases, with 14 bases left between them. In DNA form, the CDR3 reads TGTGCCAGCAGTTACAGCCGGGACACTCAAGAGACCCAGTACTTC. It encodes CASSYSRDTQETQYF. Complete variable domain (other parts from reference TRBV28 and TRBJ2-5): DVKVTQSSRYLVKRTGEKVFLECVQDMDHENMFWYRQDPGLGLRLIYFSYDVKMKEKGDIPEGYSVSREKKERFSLILESASTNQTSMYLCASSYSRDTQETQYFGPGTRLLVL.

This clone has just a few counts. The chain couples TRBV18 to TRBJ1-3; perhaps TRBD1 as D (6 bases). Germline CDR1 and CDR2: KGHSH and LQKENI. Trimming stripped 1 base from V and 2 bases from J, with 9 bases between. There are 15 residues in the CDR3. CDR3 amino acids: CASSPRRGPGNTIYF. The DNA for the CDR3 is TGTGCCAGCTCACCACGCAGGGGCCCTGGAAACACCATATATTTT. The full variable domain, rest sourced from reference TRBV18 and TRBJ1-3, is NAGVMQNPRHLVRRRGQEARLRCSPMKGHSHVYWYRQLPEEGLKFMVYLQKENIIDESGMPKERFSAEFPKEGPSILRIQQVVRGDSAAYFCASSPRRGPGNTIYFGEGSWLTVV.

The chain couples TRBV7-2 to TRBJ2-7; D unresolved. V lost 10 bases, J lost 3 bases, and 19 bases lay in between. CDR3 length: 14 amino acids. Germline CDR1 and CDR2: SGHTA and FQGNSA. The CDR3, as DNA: TGTGCCACAACCCCTACCTTAGGAAACTACGAGCAGTACTTC. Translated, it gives CATTPTLGNYEQYF.

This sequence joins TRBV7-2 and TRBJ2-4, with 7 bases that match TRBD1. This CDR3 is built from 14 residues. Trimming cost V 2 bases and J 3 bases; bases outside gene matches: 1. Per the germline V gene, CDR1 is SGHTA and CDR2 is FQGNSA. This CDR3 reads CASSLRDSKNIQYF. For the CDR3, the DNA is TGTGCCAGCAGCTTACGGGACAGCAAAAACATTCAGTACTTC.